The next 11 T cell receptor beta chains were all read from a single sample in a study of cytomegalovirus exposure and HLA in healthy donors. The PCR contained 60 Vbeta and 13 Jbeta primers. This table comes from immunoSEQ multiplex PCR, and its TCRdb copy is limited to in-frame clones, with some not included. This table holds approximately 120,000 clones, under 85% found once. The source material was PBMCs. The receptors stem from a woman between 45 and 60 years old in good health and CMV-seropositive.

The rearrangement joins TRBV11-2 to TRBJ2-7; TRBD2 agrees at 9 bases. CDR3 length: 15 amino acids. Looked up from germline, CDR1 is SGHAT and CDR2 is FQNNGV. After removal of 2 bases from V and 4 bases from J, the junction contained 6 bases not matched to a gene. In nucleotides, the CDR3 is TGTGCCAGCAGCTTATCCGGGACTAGCTCATACGAGCAGTACTTC. Translated: CASSLSGTSSYEQYF.

This clone was counted a few times. The chain has TRBV6-5 and TRBJ1-2, with 7 positions matching TRBD1. CDR3 length: 16 residues. Trimming removed 0 bases from V and 4 bases from J; junction bases left unmatched: 8. The germline V gene encodes CDR1 MNHEY and CDR2 SVGAGI. The CDR3 sequence is CASSYSLTGRLYGYTF. In nucleotides, the CDR3 is TGTGCCAGCAGTTACTCCTTGACAGGGCGTCTCTATGGCTACACCTTC.

The V call is TRBV4-3, the J call TRBJ1-2, with D perhaps TRBD1 (6 bases). The germline V gene has CDR1 LGHNA and CDR2 YSLEER. The germline V and J ends were trimmed by 0 bases and 6 bases, with 14 bases remaining between them. The length of the CDR3 is 15 residues. CDR3 region: CASSQDQRTADGYTF. For the CDR3, the DNA is TGCGCCAGCAGCCAAGATCAAAGGACAGCGGATGGCTACACCTTC.

The V and J genes are TRBV18 and TRBJ2-5; a weak D match, TRBD1 (5 bases). The CDR3 spans 15 residues. V was trimmed by 4 bases and J by 0 bases, leaving 12 bases between them. From germline, CDR1 is KGHSH and CDR2 LQKENI. The CDR3 bases are TGTGCCAGCTCACGCTCCAGGGCAAACCAAGAGACCCAGTACTTC. Encoded protein: CASSRSRANQETQYF.

The chain employs TRBV13 and TRBJ2-7, with 7 bases that match TRBD1. V dropped 6 bases and J dropped 3; count of bases not matched to a gene: 5. CDR1 PRHDT and CDR2 FYEKMQ come from the germline V gene (reference sequence). The CDR3 covers 13 residues. CDR3 protein: CASRWTGDYEQYF. The CDR3 nucleotides are TGTGCCAGCAGGTGGACAGGAGACTACGAGCAGTACTTC.

The chain joins TRBV15 to TRBJ2-3; TRBD2 might be the D (6 bases). Trimming left V 0 bases short and J 2 bases short, with 12 bases between. The germline CDR1 and CDR2 sequences are LNHNV and YYDKDF (reference sequence). The CDR3 spans 16 residues. CDR3 protein: CATSRDQRGFTDTQYF. The CDR3 region has the DNA TGTGCCACCAGCAGAGATCAACGGGGGTTCACAGATACGCAGTATTTT.

The gene calls are TRBV4-2 and TRBJ2-1, with TRBD2 identical over 11 bases. V trimming: 2 bases; J trimming: 2 bases; junction bases outside the gene matches: 2. There are 16 residues in the CDR3. Germline V CDR1 and CDR2: LGHNA, YNFKEQ. CDR3: CASSQIAGGPYNEQFF. DNA of the CDR3: TGTGCCAGCAGCCAAATAGCGGGAGGGCCCTACAATGAGCAGTTCTTC.

This chain uses TRBV7-3 with TRBJ2-1; 12 positions agree with TRBD2. CDR1 is SGHTA, CDR2 FQGTGA, per germline. There are 15 residues in the CDR3. The V gene end was trimmed by 1 base and the J gene end by 7 bases; junction bases not matched to a gene: 2. This chain's CDR3 is CASSLRTSGMNEQFF. The CDR3, as DNA: TGTGCCAGCAGCTTAAGGACTAGCGGGATGAATGAGCAGTTCTTC.

This sequence joins TRBV7-2 and TRBJ1-1; TRBD1 aligns across 8 bases. Per germline, CDR1 SGHTA and CDR2 FQGNSA. This CDR3 comprises 14 residues. With 2 bases clipped from V and 5 bases from J, the junction kept 4 bases outside the gene matches. CDR3 sequence: CASSLQTGVTEAFF. For the CDR3, the DNA is TGTGCCAGCAGCTTACAGACAGGGGTAACTGAAGCTTTCTTT.

This clone was counted ten times or more. The gene calls are TRBV20-1 and TRBJ1-1; D might be TRBD1 (6 bases). Germline V gene data show CDR1 as DFQATT and CDR2 as SNEGSKA (reference sequence). The CDR3 covers 8 residues. The V end lost 6 bases, the J end lost 11 bases, and 7 bases lay between the germline ends. The DNA for the CDR3 is TGCAGTGCGAGGGGGGCTTTCTTT. It encodes CSARGAFF.

This chain connects TRBV6-4 to TRBJ2-7; D is unresolved. With 8 bases removed from V and 12 bases from J, the gap between germline ends came to 11 bases. Germline CDR1 and CDR2: MRHNA and SNTAGT. The CDR3 runs 9 residues. The chain's CDR3 is CASRRDLYF. The CDR3 DNA follows: TGTGCCAGCCGGAGAGATCTGTACTTC.